The 19 T cell receptor beta chains presented below share a single source sample, sequenced in a study of blood T cell repertoires in COVID-19. Sequenced by immunoSEQ multiplex PCR; TCRdb stores in-frame clones only, minus some. The sample carries just under 350,000 clones, around 83% recorded once. Sequenced sample: peripheral blood. The receptors come from a man aged 30-40 years with active or convalescent COVID-19.

The V gene is TRBV5-1, the J gene TRBJ2-7; 9 bases are a match to TRBD2. The CDR3 length is 14 residues. Losses at the gene ends were 0 bases for V and 5 bases for J; bases not matched to a gene: 3. Germline lookup yields CDR1 SGHRS and CDR2 YFSETQ. CDR3 nucleotide sequence: TGCGCCAGCAGCTTGGCGGCGGGAGGGGACGAGCAGTACTTC. Translating it yields CASSLAAGGDEQYF.

This clone came up once. This chain connects TRBV7-3 to TRBJ2-7; D may be TRBD1 (6 bases). Trimming took 3 bases from V and 7 from J, leaving 13 bases between them. The CDR3 extends over 13 amino acids. Germline V gene data show CDR1 as SGHTA and CDR2 as FQGTGA. In nucleotides, the CDR3 is TGTGCCAGCAGCTTCCAAGGGCAGGGGGAGCAGTACTTC. As protein: CASSFQGQGEQYF. The full variable domain, its missing parts supplied by reference TRBV7-3 and TRBJ2-7, is GAGVSQTPSNKVTEKGKYVELRCDPISGHTALYWYRQSLGQGPEFLIYFQGTGAADDSGLPNDRFFAVRPEGSVSTLKIQRTERGDSAVYLCASSFQGQGEQYFGPGTRLTVT.

This clone occurred once. The J gene is TRBJ1-1, the V gene TRBV28; D is ambiguous. The ends were cut back, 8 bases at V and 1 base at J, with 11 bases in the middle. CDR3 size: 13 residues. The germline V gene has CDR1 MDHEN and CDR2 SYDVKM. CDR3 nucleotides: TGTGCCAGCTGGCCCGAGGGGAACACTGAAGCTTTCTTT. Protein: CASWPEGNTEAFF.

The gene calls are TRBV6-2 or TRBV6-3 and TRBJ2-1; D is perhaps TRBD1 (5 bases). This CDR3 has 12 residues. Per germline, CDR1 MNHEY and CDR2 SVGEGT. V was cut by 5 bases and J by 10 bases, with 12 bases left in between. The CDR3 here is CASSGPGLEQFF. CDR3 DNA sequence: TGTGCCAGCAGTGGGCCAGGGCTAGAGCAGTTCTTC.

The rearrangement joins TRBV5-1 to TRBJ2-2, with TRBD1 as a possible D gene (6 bases). From germline, CDR1 is SGHRS and CDR2 YFSETQ. The V end lost 2 bases, the J end lost 6 bases, and 11 bases lay between the germline ends. The CDR3 consists of 14 residues. This CDR3 reads CASSFTGFPGELFF. As DNA, the CDR3 is TGCGCCAGCAGCTTTACAGGGTTTCCCGGGGAGCTGTTTTTT.

The J gene is TRBJ1-6, the V gene TRBV30, with no clear D. In germline, CDR1 is GTSNPN, CDR2 SVGIG (reference sequence). The CDR3 extends over 13 amino acids. V dropped 4 bases and J dropped 9 bases, with 13 bases sitting between them. The CDR3 loop reads CAWTPPSISPLHF. In DNA form, the CDR3 reads TGTGCCTGGACCCCTCCGAGTATTTCACCCCTCCACTTT.

This clone was recorded once. The rearrangement joins TRBV19 to TRBJ2-5; 8 bases match TRBD2. Germline V CDR1 and CDR2: LNHDA, SQIVND (reference sequence). J was trimmed by 0 bases and V by 6 bases; bases with no gene match: 3. This CDR3 spans 14 amino acids. The CDR3 loop reads CASREREYQETQYF. The CDR3 DNA reads TGTGCCAGTAGGGAGCGGGAGTACCAAGAGACCCAGTACTTC.

The genes are TRBV4-1 and TRBJ2-1; D perhaps matches TRBD2 (5 bases). V lost 5 bases and J lost 5, with 19 bases in between. Per the germline V gene, CDR1 is MGHRA and CDR2 is YSYEKL. The CDR3 length is 16 residues. The CDR3 DNA reads as TGCGCCAGCAGCTCCCGGACTTCGACGGCTAACAATGAGCAGTTCTTC. It is translated as CASSSRTSTANNEQFF.

The chain has TRBV5-1 and TRBJ1-2, with no clear D. This CDR3 comprises 12 residues. Germline loops: CDR1 SGHRS, CDR2 YFSETQ. The V gene lost 0 bases and the J gene lost 8 bases, with 8 bases spanning the gap. CDR3 nucleotide sequence: TGCGCCAGCAGCTTGGGTCAGGAAGGCTACACCTTC. Translated, it gives CASSLGQEGYTF.

The chain is built from TRBV7-9 and TRBJ1-4; D not resolved. This CDR3 has 15 residues. V lost 4 bases, J lost 6 bases, and 15 bases lay in between. The germline CDR1 and CDR2 sequences are SEHNR and FQNEAQ (reference sequence). The DNA for the CDR3 is TGTGCCAGCAGCTCTCCGGGTCTCCGGGATGAAAAACTGTTTTTT. Translation gives CASSSPGLRDEKLFF.

The chain carries TRBV7-9 and TRBJ2-2, with a weak D call TRBD2 (6 bases). The CDR3 length is 13 residues. Germline loops: CDR1 SEHNR, CDR2 FQNEAQ (reference sequence). Trimming pared 8 bases from V and 3 bases from J, leaving 10 bases between. The CDR3 nucleotides read TGTGCCAGCTGGGACTCTCACACCGGGGAGCTGTTTTTT. It translates to CASWDSHTGELFF.

The chain couples TRBV12-3 or TRBV12-4 to TRBJ2-1; D is undetermined. Trimming removed 7 bases at V and 5 bases at J, with 6 bases between. The CDR3 runs to 11 residues. The CDR3 DNA reads TGTGCCAGCAAGTACAACAATGAGCAGTTCTTC. Protein sequence: CASKYNNEQFF.

This clone was recorded only once. This sample includes further DNA sequences coding for the same CDR3. The V call is TRBV27, the J call TRBJ1-2; tentatively, D is TRBD1 (6 bases). V was shortened by 6 bases and J by 4 bases, with 12 bases between the two germline ends. This CDR3 is 13 amino acids long. Germline assignment: CDR1 MNHEY and CDR2 SMNVEV (reference sequence). The DNA of the CDR3 is TGTGCCAGCAGGGGGGCTGGGGGCTATGGCTACACCTTC. Protein product: CASRGAGGYGYTF.

The CDR3 loop reads CASSLWGDSNTEAFF. The CDR3 coding sequence is TGTGCCAGCAGCTTATGGGGGGATTCGAACACTGAAGCTTTCTTT. This chain uses TRBV7-9 with TRBJ1-1; a possible D gene is TRBD1 (5 bases). The length of the CDR3 is 15 residues. V lost 2 bases and J 1 base, leaving 11 bases between the germline ends. Germline CDR1 reads SEHNR; CDR2 reads FQNEAQ (reference sequence).

V and J are TRBV6-5 and TRBJ2-3, with TRBD2 identical over 10 bases. Trimming took 6 bases from V and 6 from J; bases not matched to a gene: 6. Germline lookup yields CDR1 MNHEY and CDR2 SVGAGI. This CDR3 comprises 14 residues. The CDR3 loop reads CASSSGGAGDTQYF. The CDR3 DNA follows: TGTGCCAGCAGCAGCGGGGGGGCCGGCGATACGCAGTATTTT.

This chain joins TRBV27 and TRBJ1-1; maybe TRBD1 (5 bases). V lost 3 bases and J 5 bases, leaving 10 bases between the germline ends. Germline V gene lookup returns CDR1 MNHEY and CDR2 SMNVEV (reference sequence). This CDR3 is 13 amino acids long. DNA for the CDR3: TGTGCCAGCAGTTTGGGAGGGGTGACTGAAGCTTTCTTT. Translation: CASSLGGVTEAFF.

The J gene is TRBJ2-3, the V gene TRBV30; D possibly corresponds to TRBD2 (6 bases). The germline V gene has CDR1 GTSNPN and CDR2 SVGIG (reference sequence). V lost 2 bases, J lost 14 bases, and 23 bases lay in between. The length of the CDR3 is 14 residues. Here the CDR3 DNA reads TGTGCCTGGAGTCCCGAATCCGGGACTGGCCCCAGGTATTTT. This encodes CAWSPESGTGPRYF.

The gene calls are TRBV3-1 (or the pseudogene TRBV3-2) and TRBJ2-1; 8 bases agree with TRBD2. The germline gives CDR1 LGHDT, CDR2 YNNKEL (reference sequence). V shed 1 base and J 7 bases; nucleotides not matched to a gene: 6. The CDR3 contains 15 residues. The CDR3 DNA follows: TGTGCCAGCAGCCAAGGAAGCGGGAGAGTGAATGAGCAGTTCTTC. This encodes CASSQGSGRVNEQFF.

In its sample, this clone was seen once. V is TRBV6-6 and J is TRBJ1-5, with a tentative D call TRBD1 (6 bases). Looked up from germline, CDR1 is MNHNY and CDR2 is SVGAGI (reference sequence). V lost 9 bases, J lost 3 bases, and 15 bases lay in between. The CDR3 is 14 residues long. The DNA for the CDR3 is TGTGCCAGTGACTGGGAGGGGGTCAATCAGCCCCAGCATTTT. Its translation: CASDWEGVNQPQHF.